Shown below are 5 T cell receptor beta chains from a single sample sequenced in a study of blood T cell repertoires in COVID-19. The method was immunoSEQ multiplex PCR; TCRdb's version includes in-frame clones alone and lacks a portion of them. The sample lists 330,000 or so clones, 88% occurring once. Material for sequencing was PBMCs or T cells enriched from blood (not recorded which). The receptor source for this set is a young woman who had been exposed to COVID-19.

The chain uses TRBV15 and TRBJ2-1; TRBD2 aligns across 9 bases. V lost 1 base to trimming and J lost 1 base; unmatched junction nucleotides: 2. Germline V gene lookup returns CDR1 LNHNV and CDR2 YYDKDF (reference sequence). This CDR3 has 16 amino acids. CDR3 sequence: CATSRGREGSYNEQFF. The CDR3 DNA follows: TGTGCCACCAGCAGAGGGCGGGAGGGATCCTACAATGAGCAGTTCTTC.

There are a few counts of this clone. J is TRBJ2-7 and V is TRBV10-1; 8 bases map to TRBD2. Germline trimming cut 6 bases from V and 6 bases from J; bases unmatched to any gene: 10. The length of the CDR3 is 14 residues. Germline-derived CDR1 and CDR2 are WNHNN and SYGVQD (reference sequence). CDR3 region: CASRSGAGEGEQYF. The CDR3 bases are TGCGCCAGCAGAAGTGGAGCGGGAGAGGGCGAGCAGTACTTC.

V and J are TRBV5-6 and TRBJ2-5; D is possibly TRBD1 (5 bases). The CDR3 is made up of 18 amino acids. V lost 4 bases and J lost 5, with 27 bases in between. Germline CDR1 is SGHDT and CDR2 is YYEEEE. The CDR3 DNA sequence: TGTGCCAGCAGCCTGGTCTATCGAAGGGGTATTGAGGAGGAGACCCAGTACTTC. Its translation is CASSLVYRRGIEEETQYF.

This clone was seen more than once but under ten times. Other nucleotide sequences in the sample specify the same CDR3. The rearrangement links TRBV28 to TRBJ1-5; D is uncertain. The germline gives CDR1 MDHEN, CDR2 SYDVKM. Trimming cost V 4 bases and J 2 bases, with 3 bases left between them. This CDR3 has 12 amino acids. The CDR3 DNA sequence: TGTGCCAGCAGTTCGGGCAATCAGCCCCAGCATTTT. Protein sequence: CASSSGNQPQHF.

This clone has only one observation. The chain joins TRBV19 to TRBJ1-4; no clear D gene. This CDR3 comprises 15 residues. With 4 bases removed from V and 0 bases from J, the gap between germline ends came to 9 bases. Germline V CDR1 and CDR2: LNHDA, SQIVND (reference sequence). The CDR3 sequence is CASSTLTATNEKLFF. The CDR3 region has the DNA TGTGCCAGTAGTACGCTAACAGCAACTAATGAAAAACTGTTTTTT.